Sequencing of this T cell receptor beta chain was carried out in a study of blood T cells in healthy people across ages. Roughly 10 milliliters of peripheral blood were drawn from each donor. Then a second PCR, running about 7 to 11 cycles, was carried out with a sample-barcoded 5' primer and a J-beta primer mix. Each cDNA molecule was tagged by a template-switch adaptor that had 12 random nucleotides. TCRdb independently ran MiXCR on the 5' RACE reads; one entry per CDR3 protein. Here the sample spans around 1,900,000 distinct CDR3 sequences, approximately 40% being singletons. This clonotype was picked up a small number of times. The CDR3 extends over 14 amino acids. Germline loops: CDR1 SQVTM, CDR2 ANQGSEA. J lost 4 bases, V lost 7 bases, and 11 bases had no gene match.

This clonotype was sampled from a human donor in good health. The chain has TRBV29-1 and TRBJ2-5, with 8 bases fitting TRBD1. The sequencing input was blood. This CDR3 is CSGRTGSTIETQYF. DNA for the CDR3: TGCAGCGGGCGGACAGGGTCGACCATAGAGACCCAGTACTTC. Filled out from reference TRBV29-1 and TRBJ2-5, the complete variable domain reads SAVISQKPSRDICQRGTSLTIQCQVDSQVTMMFWYRQQPGQSLTLIATANQGSEATYESGFVIDKFPISRPNLTFSTLTVSNMSPEDSSIYLCSGRTGSTIETQYFGPGTRLLVL.